The 2 T cell receptor beta chains presented below share a single source sample, sequenced in a study of blood T cell repertoires in COVID-19. The table came from immunoSEQ multiplex PCR; TCRdb's copy has only in-frame clones and leaves some out. The table records 350,000 to 400,000 clones, about nine tenths of them present only once. Sequenced material: PBMCs or T cells enriched from blood (not recorded which). These receptors were obtained from a woman aged 40 to 50 who had been exposed to COVID-19.

The chain joins TRBV7-6 to TRBJ2-3; 10 bases are shared with TRBD2. The V gene end was trimmed by 4 bases and the J gene end by 1 base; junction bases not matched to a gene: 5. CDR1 SGHVS and CDR2 FNYEAQ come from the germline V gene. The CDR3 has 16 residues. DNA for the CDR3: TGTGCCAGCAGCTCCCCTCTAGCGGGGGGCACAGATACGCAGTATTTT. Protein: CASSSPLAGGTDTQYF. Supplemented by reference TRBV7-6 and TRBJ2-3, the full variable domain reads GAGVSQSPRYKVTKRGQDVALRCDPISGHVSLYWYRQALGQGPEFLTYFNYEAQQDKSGLPNDRFSAERPEGSISTLTIQRTEQRDSAMYRCASSSPLAGGTDTQYFGPGTRLTVL.

The count of this clone is one. The chain combines TRBV19 with TRBJ1-1, with 7 bases aligning to TRBD1. The CDR3 length is 15 residues. The V gene's germline CDR1 is LNHDA and CDR2 SQIVND (reference sequence). Unmatched junction bases numbered 11, after V lost 6 bases and J lost 4 bases. The CDR3 reads CASSDVRGPVTEAFF. As DNA, the CDR3 is TGTGCCAGTAGCGATGTAAGGGGGCCGGTCACTGAAGCTTTCTTT. The whole variable domain, remainder taken from reference TRBV19 and TRBJ1-1, is DGGITQSPKYLFRKEGQNVTLSCEQNLNHDAMYWYRQDPGQGLRLIYYSQIVNDFQKGDIAEGYSVSREKKESFPLTVTSAQKNPTAFYLCASSDVRGPVTEAFFGQGTRLTVV.